This TCR beta chain came from a study of Ad26.COV2.S vaccination and SARS-CoV-2 variants. At the level of the study: Enrollment placed the donor in the COV1001 Ad26.COV2.S trial arm. Study results and caveats: It is possible that the TCR breadth and depth analyses underestimated the total T cell responses. Responses of spike-specific T cells (both CD8+ and CD4+) reportedly showed substantial breadth after vaccination.

Between the trimmed V and J ends, which lost 6 bases and 1 base, there was a span of 16 bases. Per the germline V gene, CDR1 is MNHEY and CDR2 is SMNVEV (reference sequence). There are 15 residues in the CDR3. The protocol was immunoSEQ multiplex PCR, while the TCRdb copy is restricted to in-frame clones and leaves out a portion. This table holds about 320,000 clones, around four fifths found once. Documented treatment: over 15 received Ad26.COV2.S at low or high dose, single or two shots; roughly five received placebo; per-sample allocation not given. Sampling was done on day 63 after the first vaccine or placebo injection. An Ad26 vector expressing Wuhan-strain SARS-CoV-2 spike constituted the vaccine. On this clone: The antigen remains undetermined.

Sequenced here: peripheral blood, sampled in a trial of Ad26.COV2.S vaccine versus placebo. The V gene is TRBV27, the J gene TRBJ2-7, with D tentatively TRBD1 (6 bases). The TCR sequence derives from a person between 18 and 60 years old who received the Ad26.COV2.S COVID-19 vaccine or a placebo. The CDR3 bases are TGTGCCAGCAGGCTACAATCGACAGGATCCTACGAGCAGTACTTC. This gives the protein CASRLQSTGSYEQYF.